This T cell receptor beta chain was profiled in a study of blood T cell repertoires in COVID-19. Losses at the gene ends were 2 bases for V and 4 bases for J; bases not matched to a gene: 1. Germline CDR1 MNHNY, CDR2 SVGAGI (reference sequence). The CDR3 loop spans 14 amino acids. In the original processing: Estimation of nucleated cell counts relied on the amplification of reference gene primers. Libraries were prepared by immunoSEQ multiplex PCR; TCRdb keeps only in-frame clonotypes and omits some of them. The DNA was the basis for D and trimming; V, J and clone size are from that table. The table has 85,000 to 130,000 clones, around 87% seen once.

The sample was peripheral blood. The source is a man aged 45-65 years with acute or convalescent COVID-19. This chain connects TRBV6-6 to TRBJ2-7; 11 nucleotides align to TRBD1. CDR3 region: CASSYGTGGYEQYF. The DNA for the CDR3 is TGTGCCAGCAGTTACGGGACAGGGGGTTACGAGCAGTACTTC.